A single sample gave rise to the 24 T cell receptor beta chains below, sequenced in a study of shared clonotypes between healthy human individuals. Some clones are missing from TCRdb's copy, which holds only in-frame ones; the method was immunoSEQ multiplex PCR. The top ten hold roughly 0.13% of the sample, which has just over 2,000,000 clones, 90% to 95% seen once. What was sequenced was naive CD4+ T cells sorted from blood. Indicated subset: CD45RA+ positively selected. These TCRs come from a man aged 18 to 35 in good health.

This sequence joins TRBV15 and TRBJ2-7; D is possibly TRBD1 (5 bases). Germline CDR1 is LNHNV and CDR2 is YYDKDF (reference sequence). The ends were cut back, 3 bases at V and 2 bases at J, with 14 bases in the middle. The CDR3 is made up of 15 amino acids. In DNA, the CDR3 is TGTGCCACCAGCAGGGATGTAGGGGCGACCTACGAGCAGTACTTC. Translating it yields CATSRDVGATYEQYF.

This chain uses TRBV19 with TRBJ2-7, with a weak D call TRBD2 (5 bases). The germline V and J ends were trimmed by 3 bases and 1 base, with 10 bases remaining between them. In germline, CDR1 is LNHDA, CDR2 SQIVND (reference sequence). This CDR3 has 14 residues. The CDR3 here is CASSMGDWSYEQYF. As DNA, the CDR3 is TGTGCCAGTAGTATGGGAGACTGGTCCTACGAGCAGTACTTC.

This chain uses TRBV6-6 with TRBJ2-5, with D tentatively TRBD2 (6 bases). The CDR3 loop spans 13 amino acids. V lost 8 bases, J lost 1 base, and 11 bases lay in between. In germline, CDR1 is MNHNY, CDR2 SVGAGI (reference sequence). This chain's CDR3 is CASGRGLQETQYF. CDR3 bases: TGTGCCAGCGGGCGGGGCCTCCAAGAGACCCAGTACTTC.

The chain couples TRBV5-1 to TRBJ1-1; no firm D call. V gave up 4 bases and J gave up 1 base, with 11 bases separating them. This CDR3 has 14 amino acids. CDR1 SGHRS and CDR2 YFSETQ come from the germline V gene. The CDR3 sequence is CASSPRSENTEAFF. The CDR3 nucleotides are TGCGCCAGCAGCCCCCGTTCGGAGAACACTGAAGCTTTCTTT. Together with reference TRBV5-1 and TRBJ1-1, the CDR3 gives the full variable domain: KAGVTQTPRYLIKTRGQQVTLSCSPISGHRSVSWYQQTPGQGLQFLFEYFSETQRNKGNFPGRFSGRQFSNSRSEMNVSTLELGDSALYLCASSPRSENTEAFFGQGTRLTVV.

The CDR3 loop is CASSYPPGGDYGYTF. In DNA, the CDR3 is TGTGCCAGCAGTTACCCGCCGGGGGGGGACTATGGCTACACCTTC. This chain uses TRBV6-5 with TRBJ1-2; tentative D call: TRBD1 (5 bases). Trimming took 2 bases from V and 3 from J, leaving 13 bases between them. Germline V gene sequence: CDR1 MNHEY, CDR2 SVGAGI. CDR3 length equals 15 residues.

This clone was seen only once. The rearrangement uses TRBV30 and TRBJ2-1; 14 positions agree with TRBD2. V lost 0 bases and J lost 6; bases outside the gene matches: 4. The CDR3 is 16 residues long. Per germline, CDR1 GTSNPN and CDR2 SVGIG (reference sequence). In DNA form, the CDR3 reads TGTGCCTGGAGTGTGACTAGCGGGGGGGCCTCCAATGAGCAGTTCTTC. This translates into CAWSVTSGGASNEQFF.

The chain has TRBV2 and TRBJ2-3, with 10 bases matching TRBD2. V gave up 7 bases and J gave up 5 bases; unmatched junction bases: 9. Germline V CDR1 and CDR2: SNHLY, FYNNEI. The CDR3 extends over 15 amino acids. The CDR3, as DNA: TGTGCCAGCACCCGGCTAGCGGGGGCCCTAGATACGCAGTATTTT. It encodes CASTRLAGALDTQYF.

The V call is TRBV28, the J call TRBJ2-3; D is undetermined. The CDR3 spans 13 residues. Trimming left V 4 bases short and J 0 bases short, with 5 bases between. Germline CDR1 and CDR2: MDHEN and SYDVKM. Here the CDR3 DNA reads TGTGCCAGCAGTTGGGCCAGCACAGATACGCAGTATTTT. Its translation: CASSWASTDTQYF.

The gene calls are TRBV5-4 and TRBJ2-3; D is possibly TRBD1 (5 bases). Deletions cut 4 bases from V and 9 bases from J, with 12 bases between. Germline CDR1 SGHNT, CDR2 YYREEE (reference sequence). There are 12 residues in the CDR3. CDR3 region: CASSQEPGTQYF. DNA for the CDR3: TGTGCCAGCAGCCAGGAACCAGGGACGCAGTATTTT. The full variable domain, in which reference TRBV5-4 and TRBJ2-3 provide the parts outside the CDR3, is ETGVTQSPTHLIKTRGQQVTLRCSSQSGHNTVSWYQQALGQGPQFIFQYYREEENGRGNFPPRFSGLQFPNYSSELNVNALELDDSALYLCASSQEPGTQYFGPGTRLTVL.

This clone came up once. The chain carries TRBV7-3 and TRBJ1-1; D remains unclear. The CDR3 is made up of 14 amino acids. The germline V and J ends were trimmed by 4 bases and 0 bases, with 9 bases remaining between them. Germline lookup yields CDR1 SGHTA and CDR2 FQGTGA. The DNA for the CDR3 is TGTGCCAGCAGCTCCGGCAGCATGAACACTGAAGCTTTCTTT. Translation gives CASSSGSMNTEAFF.

This sequence joins TRBV6-5 and TRBJ1-1, with TRBD1 matching over 8 bases. Trimming took 8 bases from V and 3 from J; bases not matched to a gene: 8. Germline V gene data show CDR1 as MNHEY and CDR2 as SVGAGI. The CDR3 loop spans 14 amino acids. This CDR3 reads CASERGRGHTEAFF. The CDR3 DNA follows: TGTGCCAGCGAGCGGGGCAGGGGGCACACTGAAGCTTTCTTT.

The rearrangement joins TRBV5-3 to TRBJ1-6; no clear D. TRBV5-3 is flagged as an ORF with uncertain function. CDR3 length equals 18 residues. With 2 bases removed from V and 2 bases from J, the gap between germline ends came to 17 bases. The CDR3 DNA sequence: TGTGCCAGAAGCTTTAACGGCGGGATCAGGACCTATAATTCACCCCTCCACTTT. Amino acid sequence: CARSFNGGIRTYNSPLHF.

This clone has only a few counts. Other DNA sequences in the sample encode the same CDR3. The chain employs TRBV2 and TRBJ1-6, with D unresolved. Trimming took 1 base from V and 7 from J, leaving 8 bases between them. The CDR3 sequence is 14 residues long. The germline V gene encodes CDR1 SNHLY and CDR2 FYNNEI. CDR3 sequence (DNA): TGTGCCAGCAGTGAAGGAGGAGGGAATTCACCCCTCCACTTT. As protein: CASSEGGGNSPLHF.

In this sample, this clone turned up many times. The chain's CDR3 is CASSLSQGANTEAFF. CDR3 nucleotides: TGTGCCAGCAGCCTCTCACAGGGGGCGAACACTGAAGCTTTCTTT. V usage is TRBV7-9 and J usage is TRBJ1-1; 9 bases align to TRBD1. Losses at the gene ends were 5 bases for V and 1 base for J; bases not matched to a gene: 5. The germline CDR1 and CDR2 sequences are SEHNR and FQNEAQ (reference sequence). This CDR3 is 15 amino acids long.

V usage is TRBV2 and J usage is TRBJ2-7; the match to TRBD2 covers 11 bases. Per the germline V gene, CDR1 is SNHLY and CDR2 is FYNNEI. This CDR3 region has 15 residues. V was pared by 5 bases and J by 2 bases, with 5 bases of the junction left unmatched. CDR3 nucleotide sequence: TGTGCCAGCAGTTCGCTAGCGGGAGGCGCCTACGAGCAGTACTTC. It yields the protein CASSSLAGGAYEQYF.

The chain is built from TRBV4-2 and TRBJ2-6; 8 positions agree with TRBD1. With 3 bases clipped from V and 4 bases from J, the junction kept 5 bases outside the gene matches. CDR1 LGHNA and CDR2 YNFKEQ come from the germline V gene. The CDR3 has 16 residues. CDR3 DNA: TGTGCCAGCAGCCAGGAGACAGGGGCCGGGGCCAACGTCCTGACTTTC. The encoded protein is CASSQETGAGANVLTF.

V gene TRBV19 combines with J gene TRBJ2-5; the match to TRBD2 covers 8 bases. Trimming removed 10 bases from V and 4 bases from J; junction bases left unmatched: 8. The CDR3 is 13 residues long. Germline V lookup: CDR1 LNHDA, CDR2 SQIVND (reference sequence). CDR3 loop: CATASAGGETQYF. The CDR3 region has the DNA TGTGCCACCGCCAGTGCGGGAGGAGAGACCCAGTACTTC. The whole variable domain, filled in from reference TRBV19 and TRBJ2-5, reads DGGITQSPKYLFRKEGQNVTLSCEQNLNHDAMYWYRQDPGQGLRLIYYSQIVNDFQKGDIAEGYSVSREKKESFPLTVTSAQKNPTAFYLCATASAGGETQYFGPGTRLLVL.

This sequence joins TRBV5-1 and TRBJ1-2; a possible D gene is TRBD1 (6 bases). CDR3 length: 12 amino acids. Germline loops: CDR1 SGHRS, CDR2 YFSETQ. V was cut by 8 bases and J by 3 bases, with 11 bases left in between. Here the CDR3 reads CASRTEDYGYTF. The DNA for the CDR3 is TGCGCCAGTCGGACAGAAGACTATGGCTACACCTTC.

Here the CDR3 DNA reads TGTGCCAGCAGCTTAGATCCGGTAAAACTGTTTTTT. Translation: CASSLDPVKLFF. The chain recombines TRBV11-2 with TRBJ1-4; D is unclear. Germline CDR1 SGHAT, CDR2 FQNNGV. The CDR3 loop spans 12 amino acids. Between the trimmed V and J ends, which lost 0 bases and 10 bases, there was a span of 6 bases.

This clone has a single count. The V and J genes are TRBV5-4 and TRBJ1-1; TRBD1 might be the D (5 bases). The CDR3 spans 17 residues. Trimming removed 0 bases at V and 3 bases at J, with 18 bases between. From germline, CDR1 is SGHNT and CDR2 YYREEE (reference sequence). For the CDR3, the DNA is TGTGCCAGCAGCTTGGCTTTAGGAAGAACGACAGACACTGAAGCTTTCTTT. This translates into CASSLALGRTTDTEAFF.

V and J are TRBV2 and TRBJ1-1; D not resolved. The V and J ends lost 3 bases and 1 base respectively, with 9 bases between them. This CDR3 is 14 amino acids long. Germline CDR1 SNHLY, CDR2 FYNNEI. This CDR3 is CASSEDVGNTEAFF. For the CDR3, the DNA is TGTGCCAGCAGTGAGGATGTGGGGAACACTGAAGCTTTCTTT.

Notes on this clone: This sample includes further DNA sequences coding for the same CDR3. CDR3 nucleotide sequence: TGCGCCAGCAGCCTCAGAGACTCTGGAAACACCATATATTTT. It specifies CASSLRDSGNTIYF. This chain connects TRBV5-1 to TRBJ1-3; D is uncertain. Germline CDR1 and CDR2: SGHRS and YFSETQ. This CDR3 contains 14 residues. Trimming shortened V by 4 bases and J by 0 bases, and 8 bases separated the two germline ends.

This clone has a single count. The J gene is TRBJ2-1, the V gene TRBV30; D is uncertain. CDR1 is GTSNPN, CDR2 SVGIG, per germline (reference sequence). Trimming took 2 bases from V and 8 from J, leaving 10 bases between them. The length of the CDR3 is 12 residues. The CDR3 DNA is TGTGCCTGGAGTTCCAACTCGGATGAGCAGTTCTTC. This gives the protein CAWSSNSDEQFF.

This chain's CDR3 is CASSFTGTGREGQLFF. Here the CDR3 DNA reads TGTGCCAGCAGCTTTACCGGGACAGGGAGGGAGGGACAGCTGTTTTTT. This chain connects TRBV7-6 to TRBJ2-2; 9 bases map to TRBD1. The CDR3 runs 16 residues. Trimming removed 3 bases from V and 12 bases from J; junction bases left unmatched: 14. From germline, CDR1 is SGHVS and CDR2 FNYEAQ.